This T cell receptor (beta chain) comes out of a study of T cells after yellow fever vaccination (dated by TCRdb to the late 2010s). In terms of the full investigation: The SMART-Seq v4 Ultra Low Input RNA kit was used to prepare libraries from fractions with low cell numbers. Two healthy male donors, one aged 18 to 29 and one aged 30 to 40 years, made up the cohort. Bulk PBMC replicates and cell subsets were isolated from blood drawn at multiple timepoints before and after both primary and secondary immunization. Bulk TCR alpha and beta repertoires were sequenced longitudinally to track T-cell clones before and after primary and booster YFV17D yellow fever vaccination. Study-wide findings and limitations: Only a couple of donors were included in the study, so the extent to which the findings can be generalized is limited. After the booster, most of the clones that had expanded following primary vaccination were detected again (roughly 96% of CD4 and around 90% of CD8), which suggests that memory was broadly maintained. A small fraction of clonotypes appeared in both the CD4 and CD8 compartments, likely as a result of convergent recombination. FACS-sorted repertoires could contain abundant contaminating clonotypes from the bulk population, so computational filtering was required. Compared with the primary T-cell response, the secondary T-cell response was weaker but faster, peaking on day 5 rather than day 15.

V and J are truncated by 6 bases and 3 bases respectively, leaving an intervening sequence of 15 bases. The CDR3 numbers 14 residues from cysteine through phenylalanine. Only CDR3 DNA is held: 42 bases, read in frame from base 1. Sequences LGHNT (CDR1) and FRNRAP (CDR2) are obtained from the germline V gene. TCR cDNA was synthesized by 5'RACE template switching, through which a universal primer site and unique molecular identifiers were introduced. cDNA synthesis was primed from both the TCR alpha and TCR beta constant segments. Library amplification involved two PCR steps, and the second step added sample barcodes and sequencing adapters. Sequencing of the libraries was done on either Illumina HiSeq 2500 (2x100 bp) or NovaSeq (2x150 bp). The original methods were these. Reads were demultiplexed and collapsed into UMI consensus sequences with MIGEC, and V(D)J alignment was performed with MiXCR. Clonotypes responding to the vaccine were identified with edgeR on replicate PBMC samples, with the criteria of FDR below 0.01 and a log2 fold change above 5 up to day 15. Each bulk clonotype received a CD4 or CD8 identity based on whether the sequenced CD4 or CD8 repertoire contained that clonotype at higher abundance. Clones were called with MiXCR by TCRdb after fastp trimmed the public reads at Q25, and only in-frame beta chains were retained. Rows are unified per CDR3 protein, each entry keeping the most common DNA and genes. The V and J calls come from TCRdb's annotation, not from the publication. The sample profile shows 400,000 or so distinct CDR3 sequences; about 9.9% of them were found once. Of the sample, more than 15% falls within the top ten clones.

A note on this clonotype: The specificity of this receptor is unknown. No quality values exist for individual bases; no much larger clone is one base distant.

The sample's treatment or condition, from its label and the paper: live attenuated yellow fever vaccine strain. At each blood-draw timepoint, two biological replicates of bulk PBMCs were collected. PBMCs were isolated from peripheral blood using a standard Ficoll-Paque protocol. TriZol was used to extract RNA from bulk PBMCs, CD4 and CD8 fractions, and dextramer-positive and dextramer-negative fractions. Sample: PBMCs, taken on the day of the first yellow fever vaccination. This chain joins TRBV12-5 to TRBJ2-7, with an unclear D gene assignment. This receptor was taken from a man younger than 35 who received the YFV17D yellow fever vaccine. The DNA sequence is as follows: TGTGCTAGTGGCCGGGCCCGAAAAGGCTACGAGCAGTACTTC. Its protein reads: CASGRARKGYEQYF. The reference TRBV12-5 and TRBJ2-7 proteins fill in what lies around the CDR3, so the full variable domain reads DARVTQTPRHKVTEMGQEVTMRCQPILGHNTVFWYRQTMMQGLELLAYFRNRAPLDDSGMPKDRFSAEMPDATLATLKIQPSEPRDSAVYFCASGRARKGYEQYFGPGTRLTVT.